These T cell receptor beta chains were read from a single sample in a study of TIL therapy for anti-PD-1-resistant metastatic lung cancer. Data came from immunoSEQ multiplex PCR; TCRdb stores just in-frame clones and leaves some out. The sample carries 6,500 or so clones, 60% to 80% recorded once. Sequenced material: tumor tissue, taken at baseline. Every receptor here comes from a person between 25 and 79 years old with non-small cell lung cancer. Each CDR3 is given without its conserved first and last residue. Each record gives: CDR3 protein, clone size, V gene. A clone size is listed for some rows: how often the clone was seen (once, few, many), or a class if it is expanded.

CDR3 protein: ASSLNRGALGTGELF
clone size: few
V gene: TRBV5-4

CDR3 protein: ASSAAERAWYEQY
clone size: NA
V gene: TRBV28

CDR3 protein: ATSAPNQPQH
clone size: NA
V gene: TRBV24-1

CDR3 protein: ASSWGQGLYEQY
clone size: NA
V gene: TRBV7-9

CDR3 protein: ASSRTGGRNSGNTIY
clone size: NA
V gene: TRBV5-1

CDR3 protein: SALARETQY
clone size: NA
V gene: TRBV20-1

CDR3 protein: SVDGGGTEAF
clone size: NA
V gene: TRBV29-1

CDR3 protein: ASSLTARGQF
clone size: NA
V gene: TRBV5-1

CDR3 protein: ASSQERDYEQY
clone size: NA
V gene: TRBV5-1

CDR3 protein: ASSSDTGLRGYGYT
clone size: once
V gene: TRBV5-1

CDR3 protein: ASSMGQTQH
clone size: NA
V gene: TRBV19

CDR3 protein: ASRRKSREASYNEQF
clone size: medium-sized
V gene: TRBV9

CDR3 protein: ASSLYDEQY
clone size: NA
V gene: TRBV28

CDR3 protein: ASSASLAGLPDTQY
clone size: NA
V gene: TRBV7-9

CDR3 protein: ASSGVQGGQNTQY
clone size: NA
V gene: TRBV5-4

CDR3 protein: ASSQPQLGTGFSYEQY
clone size: NA
V gene: TRBV5-1

CDR3 protein: ASSHQGPKNTEAF
clone size: once
V gene: TRBV7-8

CDR3 protein: ATSPLRGGNQPQH
clone size: NA
V gene: TRBV15

CDR3 protein: ASGTYTDTQY
clone size: NA
V gene: TRBV12-3/TRBV12-4

CDR3 protein: ASSDTLAGNEQF
clone size: NA
V gene: TRBV5-4

CDR3 protein: ASSQTPPDTEAF
clone size: NA
V gene: TRBV7-9

CDR3 protein: ASSLHPGQNTGELF
clone size: once
V gene: TRBV18

CDR3 protein: ASSFRGSYNSPLH
clone size: NA
V gene: TRBV27

CDR3 protein: ASTRDRGNEKLF
clone size: NA
V gene: TRBV6-5

CDR3 protein: ASTLRTGAFQPQH
clone size: NA
V gene: TRBV2

CDR3 protein: SARLTYGYT
clone size: medium-sized
V gene: TRBV20-1

CDR3 protein: AWNLDRYEQY
clone size: NA
V gene: TRBV30